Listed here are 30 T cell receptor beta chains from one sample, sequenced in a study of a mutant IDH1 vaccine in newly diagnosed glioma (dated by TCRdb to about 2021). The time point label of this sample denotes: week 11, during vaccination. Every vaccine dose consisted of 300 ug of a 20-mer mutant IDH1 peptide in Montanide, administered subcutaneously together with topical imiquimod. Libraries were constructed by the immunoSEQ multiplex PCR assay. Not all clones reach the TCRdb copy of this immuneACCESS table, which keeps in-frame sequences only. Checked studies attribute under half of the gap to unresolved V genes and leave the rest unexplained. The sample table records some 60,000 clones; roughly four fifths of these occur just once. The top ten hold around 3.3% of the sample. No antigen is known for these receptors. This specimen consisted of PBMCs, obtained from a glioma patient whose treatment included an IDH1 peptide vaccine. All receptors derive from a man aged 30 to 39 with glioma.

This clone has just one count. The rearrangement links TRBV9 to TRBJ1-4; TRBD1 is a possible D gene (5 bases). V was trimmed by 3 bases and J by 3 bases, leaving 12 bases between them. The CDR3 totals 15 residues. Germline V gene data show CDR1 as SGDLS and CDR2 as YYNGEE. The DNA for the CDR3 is TGTGCCAGCAGCGCCGACGGGGCCGCTAATGAAAAACTGTTTTTT. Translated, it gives CASSADGAANEKLFF. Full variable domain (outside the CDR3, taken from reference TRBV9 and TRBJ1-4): DSGVTQTPKHLITATGQRVTLRCSPRSGDLSVYWYQQSLDQGLQFLIQYYNGEERAKGNILERFSAQQFPDLHSELNLSSLELGDSALYFCASSADGAANEKLFFGSGTQLSVL.

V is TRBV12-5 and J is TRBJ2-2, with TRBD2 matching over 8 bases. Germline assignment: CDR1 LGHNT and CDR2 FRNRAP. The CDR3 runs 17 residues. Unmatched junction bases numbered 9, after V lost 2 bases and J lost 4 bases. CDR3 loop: CASGLSRAAGVTGELFF. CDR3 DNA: TGTGCTAGTGGTTTGTCCCGGGCAGCGGGGGTCACCGGGGAGCTGTTTTTT.

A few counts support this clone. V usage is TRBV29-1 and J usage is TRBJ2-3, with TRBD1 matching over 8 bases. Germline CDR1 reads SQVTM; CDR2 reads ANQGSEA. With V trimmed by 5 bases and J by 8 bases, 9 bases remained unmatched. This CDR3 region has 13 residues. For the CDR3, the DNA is TGCAGCGTTTCGGACAGGGACGGTGGTACGCAGTATTTT. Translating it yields CSVSDRDGGTQYF.

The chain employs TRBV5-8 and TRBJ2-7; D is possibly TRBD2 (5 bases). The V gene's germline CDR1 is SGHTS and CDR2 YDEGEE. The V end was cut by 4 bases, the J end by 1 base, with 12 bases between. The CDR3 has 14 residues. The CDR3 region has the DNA TGTGCCAGCAGCCGCCCGGGGAGATCCTACGAGCAGTACTTC. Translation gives CASSRPGRSYEQYF.

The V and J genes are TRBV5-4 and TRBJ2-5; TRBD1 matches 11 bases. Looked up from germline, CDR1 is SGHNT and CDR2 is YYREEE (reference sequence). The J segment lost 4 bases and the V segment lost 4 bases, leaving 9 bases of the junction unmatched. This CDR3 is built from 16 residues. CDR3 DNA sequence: TGTGCCAGCAGCCGGACAGGGGGCTCGGGGAGAGAGACCCAGTACTTC. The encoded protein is CASSRTGGSGRETQYF.

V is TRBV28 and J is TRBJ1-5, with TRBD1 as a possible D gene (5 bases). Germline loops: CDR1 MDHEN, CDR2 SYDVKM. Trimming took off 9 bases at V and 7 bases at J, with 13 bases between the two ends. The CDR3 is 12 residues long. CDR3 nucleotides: TGTGCCAGTACAGGTGTAGGGCAGCCCCAGCATTTT. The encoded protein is CASTGVGQPQHF. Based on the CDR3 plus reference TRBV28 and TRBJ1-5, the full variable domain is DVKVTQSSRYLVKRTGEKVFLECVQDMDHENMFWYRQDPGLGLRLIYFSYDVKMKEKGDIPEGYSVSREKKERFSLILESASTNQTSMYLCASTGVGQPQHFGDGTRLSIL.

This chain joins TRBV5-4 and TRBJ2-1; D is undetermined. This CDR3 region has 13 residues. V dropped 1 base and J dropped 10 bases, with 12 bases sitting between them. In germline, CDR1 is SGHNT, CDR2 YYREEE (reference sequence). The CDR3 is CASSLYSVVEQFF. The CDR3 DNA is TGTGCCAGCAGCTTGTACTCGGTGGTGGAGCAGTTCTTC. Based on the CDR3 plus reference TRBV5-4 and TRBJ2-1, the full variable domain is ETGVTQSPTHLIKTRGQQVTLRCSSQSGHNTVSWYQQALGQGPQFIFQYYREEENGRGNFPPRFSGLQFPNYSSELNVNALELDDSALYLCASSLYSVVEQFFGPGTRLTVL.

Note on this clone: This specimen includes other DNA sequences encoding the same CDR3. CDR3 loop: CASSPPRGVANYGYTF. The CDR3 nucleotides read TGTGCCAGCTCACCACCTAGAGGGGTGGCTAACTATGGCTACACCTTC. This chain links TRBV18 with TRBJ1-2; tentatively, D is TRBD1 (5 bases). V was pared by 0 bases and J by 0 bases, with 11 bases between. This CDR3 is built from 16 residues. Per germline, CDR1 KGHSH and CDR2 LQKENI.

Here the CDR3 reads CASSYARTGELFF. The DNA of the CDR3 is TGCGCCAGCAGCTATGCGCGAACCGGGGAGCTGTTTTTT. V is TRBV5-1 and J is TRBJ2-2; D ambiguous. The CDR3 spans 13 residues. In germline, CDR1 is SGHRS, CDR2 YFSETQ. V was shortened by 3 bases and J by 5 bases, with 8 bases between the two germline ends.

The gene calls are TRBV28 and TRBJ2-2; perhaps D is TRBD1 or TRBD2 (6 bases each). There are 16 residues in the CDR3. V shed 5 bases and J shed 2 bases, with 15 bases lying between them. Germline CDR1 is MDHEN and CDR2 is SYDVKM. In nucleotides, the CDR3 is TGTGCCAGCAGTCCGGGGGACACGGCAAACACCGGGGAGCTGTTTTTT. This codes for CASSPGDTANTGELFF.

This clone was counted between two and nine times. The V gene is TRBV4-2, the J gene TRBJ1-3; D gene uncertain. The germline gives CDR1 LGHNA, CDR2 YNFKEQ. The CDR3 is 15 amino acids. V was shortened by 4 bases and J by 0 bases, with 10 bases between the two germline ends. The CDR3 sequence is CASSPDGFSGNTIYF. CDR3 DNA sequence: TGTGCCAGCAGCCCGGACGGGTTCTCTGGAAACACCATATATTTT.

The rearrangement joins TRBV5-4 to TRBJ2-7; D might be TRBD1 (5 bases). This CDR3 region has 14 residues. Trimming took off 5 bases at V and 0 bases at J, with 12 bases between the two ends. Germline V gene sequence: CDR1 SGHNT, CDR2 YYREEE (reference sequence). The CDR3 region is CASRGEIGSYEQYF. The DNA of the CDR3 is TGTGCCAGCAGAGGGGAAATAGGCTCCTACGAGCAGTACTTC. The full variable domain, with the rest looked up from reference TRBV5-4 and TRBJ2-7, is ETGVTQSPTHLIKTRGQQVTLRCSSQSGHNTVSWYQQALGQGPQFIFQYYREEENGRGNFPPRFSGLQFPNYSSELNVNALELDDSALYLCASRGEIGSYEQYFGPGTRLTVT.

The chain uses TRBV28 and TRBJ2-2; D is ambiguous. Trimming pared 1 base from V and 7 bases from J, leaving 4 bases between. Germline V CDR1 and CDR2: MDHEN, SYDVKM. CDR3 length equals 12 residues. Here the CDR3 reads CASSLSLGELFF. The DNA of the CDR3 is TGTGCCAGCAGTTTATCACTCGGGGAGCTGTTTTTT.

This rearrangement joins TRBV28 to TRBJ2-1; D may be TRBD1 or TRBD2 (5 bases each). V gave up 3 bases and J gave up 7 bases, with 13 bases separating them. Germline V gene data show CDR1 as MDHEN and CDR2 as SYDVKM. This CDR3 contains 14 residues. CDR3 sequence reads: CASSFSGTSNEQFF. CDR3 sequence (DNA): TGTGCCAGCAGTTTTTCCGGGACGTCTAATGAGCAGTTCTTC.

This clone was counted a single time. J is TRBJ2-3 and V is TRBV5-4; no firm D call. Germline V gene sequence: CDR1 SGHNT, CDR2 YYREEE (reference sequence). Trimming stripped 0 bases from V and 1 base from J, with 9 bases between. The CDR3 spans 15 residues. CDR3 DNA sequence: TGTGCCAGCAGCTTGGAAAAGCTCCGCACAGATACGCAGTATTTT. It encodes CASSLEKLRTDTQYF.

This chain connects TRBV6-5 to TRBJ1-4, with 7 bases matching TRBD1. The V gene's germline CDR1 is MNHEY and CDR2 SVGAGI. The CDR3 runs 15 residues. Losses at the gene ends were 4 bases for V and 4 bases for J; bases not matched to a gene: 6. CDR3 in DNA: TGTGCCAGCAGTTCCGGGACAGTTTATAATGAAAAACTGTTTTTT. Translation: CASSSGTVYNEKLFF.

Here the CDR3 DNA reads TGTGCCAGTAGGGAAAGGGGGGCGCGTGAGCAGTTCTTC. Translated, it gives CASRERGAREQFF. The rearrangement joins TRBV19 to TRBJ2-1; perhaps D is TRBD1 or TRBD2 (6 bases each). The V end lost 6 bases, the J end lost 9 bases, and 15 bases lay between the germline ends. CDR3 length: 13 amino acids. CDR1 LNHDA and CDR2 SQIVND come from the germline V gene (reference sequence).

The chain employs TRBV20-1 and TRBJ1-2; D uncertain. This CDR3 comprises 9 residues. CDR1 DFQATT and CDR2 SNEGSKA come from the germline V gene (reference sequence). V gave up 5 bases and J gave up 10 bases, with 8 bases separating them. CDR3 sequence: CSAGFVYTF. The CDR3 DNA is TGCAGTGCTGGATTTGTCTACACCTTC.

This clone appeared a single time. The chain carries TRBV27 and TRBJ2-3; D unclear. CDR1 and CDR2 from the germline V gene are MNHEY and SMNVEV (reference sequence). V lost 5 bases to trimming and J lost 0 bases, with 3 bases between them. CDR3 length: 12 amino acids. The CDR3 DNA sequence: TGTGCCAGCAGTGGTAGCACAGATACGCAGTATTTT. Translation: CASSGSTDTQYF.

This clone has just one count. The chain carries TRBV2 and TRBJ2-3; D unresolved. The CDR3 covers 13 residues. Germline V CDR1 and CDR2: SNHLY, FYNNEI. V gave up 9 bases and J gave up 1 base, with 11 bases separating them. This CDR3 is CARTRRGTDTQYF. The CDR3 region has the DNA TGTGCCAGAACCCGAAGGGGCACAGATACGCAGTATTTT.

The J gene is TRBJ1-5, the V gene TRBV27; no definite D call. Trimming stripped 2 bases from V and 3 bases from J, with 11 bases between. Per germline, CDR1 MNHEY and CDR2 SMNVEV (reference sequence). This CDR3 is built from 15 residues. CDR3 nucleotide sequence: TGTGCCAGCAGTTTAAAGGGCCCAGTCAATCAGCCCCAGCATTTT. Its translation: CASSLKGPVNQPQHF.

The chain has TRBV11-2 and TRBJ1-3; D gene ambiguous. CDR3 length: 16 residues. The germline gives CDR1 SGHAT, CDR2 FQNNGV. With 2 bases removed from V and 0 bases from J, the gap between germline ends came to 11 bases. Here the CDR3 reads CASSLNPASSGNTIYF. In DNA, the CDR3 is TGTGCCAGCAGCTTAAACCCGGCTAGCTCTGGAAACACCATATATTTT.

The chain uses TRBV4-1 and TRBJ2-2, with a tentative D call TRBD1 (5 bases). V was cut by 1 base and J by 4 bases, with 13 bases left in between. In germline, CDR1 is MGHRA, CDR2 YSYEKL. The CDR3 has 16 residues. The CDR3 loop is CASSQVAGISTGELFF. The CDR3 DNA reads TGCGCCAGCAGCCAAGTAGCAGGGATAAGCACCGGGGAGCTGTTTTTT.

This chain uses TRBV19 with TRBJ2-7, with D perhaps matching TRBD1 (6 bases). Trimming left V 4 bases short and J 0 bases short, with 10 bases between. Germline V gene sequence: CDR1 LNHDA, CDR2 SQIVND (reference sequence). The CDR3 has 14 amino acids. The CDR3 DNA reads TGTGCCAGTAGTACAGGGGACCCCTCCTACGAGCAGTACTTC. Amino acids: CASSTGDPSYEQYF. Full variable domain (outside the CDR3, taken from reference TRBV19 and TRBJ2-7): DGGITQSPKYLFRKEGQNVTLSCEQNLNHDAMYWYRQDPGQGLRLIYYSQIVNDFQKGDIAEGYSVSREKKESFPLTVTSAQKNPTAFYLCASSTGDPSYEQYFGPGTRLTVT.

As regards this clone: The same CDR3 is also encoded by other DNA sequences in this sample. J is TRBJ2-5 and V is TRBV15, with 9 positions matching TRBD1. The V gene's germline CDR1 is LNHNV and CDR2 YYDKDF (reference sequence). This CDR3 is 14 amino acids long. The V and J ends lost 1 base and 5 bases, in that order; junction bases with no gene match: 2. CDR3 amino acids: CATSRATGGETQYF. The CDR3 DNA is TGTGCCACCAGCAGAGCGACAGGGGGGGAGACCCAGTACTTC.

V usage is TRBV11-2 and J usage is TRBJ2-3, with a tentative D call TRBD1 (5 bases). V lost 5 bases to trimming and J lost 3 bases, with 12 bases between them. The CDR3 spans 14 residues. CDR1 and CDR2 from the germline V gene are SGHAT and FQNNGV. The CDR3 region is CASSQSRATDTQYF. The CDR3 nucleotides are TGTGCCAGCAGCCAAAGCAGGGCAACAGATACGCAGTATTTT.

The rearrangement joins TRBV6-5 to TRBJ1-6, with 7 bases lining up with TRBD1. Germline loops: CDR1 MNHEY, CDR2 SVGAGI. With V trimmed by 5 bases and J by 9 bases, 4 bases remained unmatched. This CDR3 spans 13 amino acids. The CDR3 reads CASSRDSGSPLHF. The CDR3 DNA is TGTGCCAGCAGTCGGGACAGCGGTTCACCCCTCCACTTT.

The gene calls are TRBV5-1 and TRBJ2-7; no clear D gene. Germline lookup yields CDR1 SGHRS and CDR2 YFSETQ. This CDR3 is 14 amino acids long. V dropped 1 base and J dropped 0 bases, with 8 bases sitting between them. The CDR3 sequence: CASSLTLSSYEQYF. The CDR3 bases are TGCGCCAGCAGCTTGACCTTGAGCTCCTACGAGCAGTACTTC. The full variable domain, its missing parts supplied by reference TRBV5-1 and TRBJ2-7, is KAGVTQTPRYLIKTRGQQVTLSCSPISGHRSVSWYQQTPGQGLQFLFEYFSETQRNKGNFPGRFSGRQFSNSRSEMNVSTLELGDSALYLCASSLTLSSYEQYFGPGTRLTVT.

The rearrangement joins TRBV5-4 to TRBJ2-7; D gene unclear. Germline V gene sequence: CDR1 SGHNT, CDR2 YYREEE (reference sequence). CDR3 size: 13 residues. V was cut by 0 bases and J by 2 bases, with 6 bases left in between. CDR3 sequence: CASSLVGTYEQYF. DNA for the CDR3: TGTGCCAGCAGCTTGGTGGGGACCTACGAGCAGTACTTC.

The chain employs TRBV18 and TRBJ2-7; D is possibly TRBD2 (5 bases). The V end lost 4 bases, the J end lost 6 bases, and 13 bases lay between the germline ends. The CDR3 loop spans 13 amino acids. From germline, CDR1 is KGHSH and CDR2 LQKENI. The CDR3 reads CASSREGGSEQYF. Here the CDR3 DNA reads TGTGCCAGCTCACGCGAGGGTGGGAGCGAGCAGTACTTC.